The 24 T cell receptor beta chains listed next were all sequenced from one sample in a study of early T cells in non-severe SARS-CoV-2 infection. Each CDR3 protein gets one entry after TCRdb re-called the 5' RACE reads with MiXCR. The table records 60,000 to 70,000 distinct CDR3 sequences, 4% to 5.5% of them present only once. The material sequenced was whole blood. These receptors were taken from an adult who was a healthcare worker with PCR-confirmed SARS-CoV-2 infection or an uninfected control (not recorded which).

In regard to this clonotype: This may be a read error, as it is one base from a much larger clone. The V call is TRBV6-5, the J call TRBJ2-3; D unclear. This CDR3 comprises 11 residues. Germline CDR1 and CDR2: MNHEY and SVGAGI. V was pared by 8 bases and J by 9 bases, with 12 bases between. As DNA, the CDR3 is TGTGCCAGCTCAGACTCAAACACGCAGTATTTT. Amino acid sequence: CASSDSNTQYF.

This clonotype was picked up many times. The V gene is TRBV19, the J gene TRBJ2-1, with 11 bases identical to TRBD2. The CDR3 has 19 amino acids. Looked up from germline, CDR1 is LNHDA and CDR2 is SQIVND (reference sequence). V dropped 5 bases and J dropped 1; count of bases not matched to a gene: 13. The CDR3: CASSLRRPTSGRSYNEQFF. DNA for the CDR3: TGTGCCAGTAGTCTCCGCCGTCCCACTAGCGGGAGATCCTACAATGAGCAGTTCTTC.

The rearrangement links TRBV10-3 to TRBJ2-6; 7 positions match TRBD1. With V trimmed by 0 bases and J by 4 bases, 9 bases remained unmatched. This CDR3 comprises 18 residues. Germline-derived CDR1 and CDR2 are ENHRY and SYGVKD. The CDR3: CAISESGGAVAGANVLTF. DNA of the CDR3: TGTGCCATCAGTGAGTCAGGGGGCGCGGTAGCCGGGGCCAACGTCCTGACTTTC.

This clonotype was recorded a few times. This chain uses TRBV18 with TRBJ2-7, with TRBD1 identical over 9 bases. Germline-derived CDR1 and CDR2 are KGHSH and LQKENI. The V gene end was trimmed by 5 bases and the J gene end by 7 bases; junction bases not matched to a gene: 3. The CDR3 runs 12 residues. The CDR3 reads CASSGTGWEQYF. The CDR3, as DNA: TGTGCCAGCTCAGGGACAGGGTGGGAGCAGTACTTC.

This clonotype was seen repeatedly, ten times or more. The chain links TRBV5-1 to TRBJ2-1, with unresolved D. V shed 4 bases and J shed 8 bases, with 19 bases lying between them. This CDR3 comprises 15 residues. Looked up from germline, CDR1 is SGHRS and CDR2 is YFSETQ. CDR3 coding DNA: TGCGCCAGCAGCCAAAAGCCCGATCAGTTCGATGAGCAGTTCTTC. Protein: CASSQKPDQFDEQFF.

This clonotype was detected ten times or more. The chain employs TRBV18 and TRBJ2-7; 8 bases agree with TRBD2. The ends lost 3 bases at V and 4 bases at J; junction bases unmatched: 11. There are 16 residues in the CDR3. Germline values: CDR1 KGHSH, CDR2 LQKENI. For the CDR3, the DNA is TGTGCCAGCTCACCGTCCGTCCTAGCGGGCGGGTACGAGCAGTACTTC. Amino acid sequence: CASSPSVLAGGYEQYF.

This clonotype was seen ten or more times. This rearrangement joins TRBV7-2 to TRBJ2-3; perhaps TRBD2 as D (6 bases). The CDR3 is 15 amino acids. Trimming took off 2 bases at V and 5 bases at J, with 14 bases between the two ends. CDR1 and CDR2 from the germline V gene are SGHTA and FQGNSA. DNA of the CDR3: TGTGCCAGCAGCTTAAGTCGGAGGGAGGTAGATACGCAGTATTTT. Amino acids: CASSLSRREVDTQYF.

In this sample, this clonotype turned up a few times. CDR3 nucleotide sequence: TGTGCCAGCAGCCGGGGACTAGCCCCCTACGCAGATACGCAGTATTTT. It specifies CASSRGLAPYADTQYF. The chain carries TRBV7-8 and TRBJ2-3; TRBD2 agrees at 9 bases. The V and J ends lost 5 bases and 4 bases, in that order; junction bases with no gene match: 10. The CDR3 is 16 amino acids. Germline CDR1 SGHVS, CDR2 FQNEAQ.

This clonotype was counted many times. This chain uses TRBV4-3 with TRBJ1-1, with 7 positions matching TRBD1. This CDR3 is built from 16 residues. V lost 0 bases, J lost 2 bases, and 6 bases stayed unmatched. In germline, CDR1 is LGHNA, CDR2 YSLEER. The chain's CDR3 is CASSQDLTGLNTEAFF. The CDR3 region has the DNA TGCGCCAGCAGCCAAGACCTGACAGGGCTAAACACTGAAGCTTTCTTT.

This clonotype showed up many times. The J gene is TRBJ2-1, the V gene TRBV7-2; D is unclear. CDR1 SGHTA and CDR2 FQGNSA come from the germline V gene. The V end lost 3 bases, the J end lost 6 bases, and 3 bases lay between the germline ends. This CDR3 contains 11 residues. CDR3: CASSFVNEQFF. The CDR3 DNA reads TGTGCCAGCAGCTTTGTCAATGAGCAGTTCTTC.

The J gene is TRBJ2-2, the V gene TRBV24-1; D unresolved. Germline V gene lookup returns CDR1 KGHDR and CDR2 SFDVKD. The V and J ends lost 4 bases and 4 bases respectively, with 12 bases between them. CDR3 length: 15 residues. This CDR3 is CATSEATHGTGELFF. CDR3 DNA sequence: TGTGCCACCAGTGAAGCCACTCACGGCACCGGGGAGCTGTTTTTT.

This clonotype was detected ten times or more. CDR3 coding DNA: TGTGCCAGCAGCTCCCCGGGACTAGCGGGGGGTCTCACAGATACGCAGTATTTT. This translates into CASSSPGLAGGLTDTQYF. This chain uses TRBV11-2 with TRBJ2-3, with TRBD2 matching over 15 bases. With V trimmed by 4 bases and J by 2 bases, 7 bases remained unmatched. The CDR3 is made up of 18 amino acids. CDR1 is SGHAT, CDR2 FQNNGV, per germline.

In this sample, this clonotype turned up a few times. The rearrangement links TRBV20-1 to TRBJ1-6; D is ambiguous. CDR1 and CDR2 from the germline V gene are DFQATT and SNEGSKA (reference sequence). Trimming cost V 6 bases and J 6 bases, with 15 bases left between them. The CDR3 sequence is 14 residues long. The CDR3 DNA sequence: TGCAGTGCCGCAAGGACTCAAACTAATTCACCCCTCCACTTT. Translated, it gives CSAARTQTNSPLHF.

The sample holds many counts of this clonotype. The rearrangement uses TRBV7-2 and TRBJ2-2, with 11 bases fitting TRBD2. V lost 5 bases to trimming and J lost 5 bases; unmatched junction nucleotides: 4. The length of the CDR3 is 15 residues. Germline CDR1 SGHTA, CDR2 FQGNSA. CDR3 sequence: CASSPRTSGTGELFF. The CDR3 coding sequence is TGTGCCAGCAGCCCCCGGACTAGCGGGACCGGGGAGCTGTTTTTT.

This clonotype was seen many times. Without the conserved terminal phenylalanine or tryptophan, this CDR3 likely stems from a read error. V and J are TRBV12-3 or TRBV12-4 and TRBJ1-1, with D perhaps matching TRBD1 (5 bases). This CDR3 is built from 13 residues. With 6 bases removed from V and 3 bases from J, the gap between germline ends came to 11 bases. The CDR3 region has the DNA TGTGCCAGCAGCTGGGGACTGTACACTGAAGCTTTCTCT. It is translated as CASSWGLYTEAFS.

The rearrangement uses TRBV12-3 or TRBV12-4 and TRBJ2-7, with a tentative D call TRBD1 (5 bases). There are 15 residues in the CDR3. Trimming took off 0 bases at V and 4 bases at J, with 13 bases between the two ends. CDR3 amino acids: CASSLAQWKGYEQYF. In DNA form, the CDR3 reads TGTGCCAGCAGTTTAGCGCAGTGGAAGGGGTACGAGCAGTACTTC.

In this sample, this clonotype turned up a few times. The chain employs TRBV7-2 and TRBJ2-4; D gene uncertain. V lost 3 bases and J 5 bases, leaving 8 bases between the germline ends. CDR3 length: 13 residues. Germline values: CDR1 SGHTA, CDR2 FQGNSA. The CDR3, as DNA: TGTGCCAGCAGCTTCGGCAGAGAAAACATTCAGTACTTC. Translated: CASSFGRENIQYF. Based on the CDR3 plus reference TRBV7-2 and TRBJ2-4, the full variable domain is GAGVSQSPSNKVTEKGKDVELRCDPISGHTALYWYRQSLGQGLEFLIYFQGNSAPDKSGLPSDRFSAERTGGSVSTLTIQRTQQEDSAVYLCASSFGRENIQYFGAGTRLSVL.

This clonotype was detected only a few times. The genes are TRBV21-1 and TRBJ2-3. TRBV21-1 is assigned pseudogene status. This CDR3 has 15 residues. CDR3 in amino acids: CASSKDADWEDTQYF. In DNA, the CDR3 is TGTGCCAGCAGCAAAGACGCCGACTGGGAAGATACGCAGTATTTT.

There are many counts of this clonotype. The V call is TRBV6-5, the J call TRBJ2-1, with TRBD2 identical over 7 bases. The V segment lost 0 bases and the J segment 6 bases; nucleotides outside the gene matches: 5. The CDR3 has 15 residues. Germline lookup yields CDR1 MNHEY and CDR2 SVGAGI. The CDR3: CASSYSGTILNEQFF. CDR3 coding DNA: TGTGCCAGCAGTTACTCCGGGACTATACTCAATGAGCAGTTCTTC.

The chain joins TRBV12-3 or TRBV12-4 to TRBJ2-7, with 7 bases that match TRBD1. With V trimmed by 5 bases and J by 4 bases, 5 bases remained unmatched. The CDR3 length is 13 residues. The CDR3 sequence is CASSHGTVYEQYF. For the CDR3, the DNA is TGTGCCAGCAGTCACGGGACAGTATACGAGCAGTACTTC.

The chain couples TRBV5-1 to TRBJ2-7, with D unclear. The CDR3 extends over 14 amino acids. The germline V gene has CDR1 SGHRS and CDR2 YFSETQ. Deletions cut 5 bases from V and 0 bases from J, with 12 bases between. CDR3 nucleotide sequence: TGCGCCAGCAGTTCAACGGTGAGCTCCTACGAGCAGTACTTC. It yields the protein CASSSTVSSYEQYF.

This clonotype was observed many times. The chain links TRBV7-2 to TRBJ1-1, with D tentatively TRBD1 (6 bases). Trimming cost V 2 bases and J 3 bases, with 10 bases left between them. Germline assignment: CDR1 SGHTA and CDR2 FQGNSA. This CDR3 comprises 14 residues. The CDR3 nucleotides are TGTGCCAGCAGCTTACCAGGGGCGCACACTGAAGCTTTCTTT. Translating gives CASSLPGAHTEAFF.

This clonotype has more than one count but fewer than ten. The chain combines TRBV5-4 with TRBJ1-2, with TRBD1 as a possible D gene (5 bases). V lost 2 bases to trimming and J lost 2 bases, with 10 bases between them. This CDR3 comprises 14 residues. CDR1 and CDR2 from the germline V gene are SGHNT and YYREEE (reference sequence). CDR3 DNA sequence: TGTGCCAGCAGCTTAGGGGCAACCAACTATGGCTACACCTTC. It specifies CASSLGATNYGYTF. Complete variable domain (other parts from reference TRBV5-4 and TRBJ1-2): ETGVTQSPTHLIKTRGQQVTLRCSSQSGHNTVSWYQQALGQGPQFIFQYYREEENGRGNFPPRFSGLQFPNYSSELNVNALELDDSALYLCASSLGATNYGYTFGSGTRLTVV.

This clonotype was counted between two and nine times. V is TRBV6-5 and J is TRBJ1-2, with D possibly matching TRBD1 (6 bases). V lost 5 bases and J 5 bases, leaving 9 bases between the germline ends. CDR1 and CDR2 (germline): MNHEY, SVGAGI. The CDR3 is 12 amino acids. CDR3 DNA sequence: TGTGCCAGCAGTCCACAGGGTTATGGCTACACCTTC. Protein: CASSPQGYGYTF.